The source of this T cell receptor (beta chain) is a study of response to subunit inactivated influenza vaccine. General study results and limits: Every seasonal influenza vaccination brings in few new T cells, the authors suggested.

TCRdb reanalysed the RT-PCR reads using MiXCR and keeps one entry per CDR3 protein. The sample consists of 650,000 or so distinct CDR3 sequences, 14% of them appearing once. This clonotype has just a few counts. Its antigen is undetermined. CDR1 and CDR2 from the germline V gene are MGHRA and YSYEKL. The V gene end was trimmed by 1 base and the J gene end by 5 bases; junction bases not matched to a gene: 14. This CDR3 has 19 residues. J is TRBJ2-4 and V is TRBV4-1; TRBD2 matches at 10 bases. Sample: PBMCs from blood, taken around 14 days before vaccination. The clonotype originates from a man over 45 who received an inactivated influenza vaccine. The CDR3 region is CASSQGLAGAYRNQNIQYF. CDR3 DNA: TGCGCCAGCAGCCAAGGTCTAGCGGGGGCCTACCGAAACCAAAACATTCAGTACTTC.